The 14 T cell receptor beta chains below come from one sample, sequenced in a study of beta chain features in type 1 diabetes (dated by TCRdb to 2016 to 2019). The library was built by means of the immunoSEQ multiplex PCR assay. The entire amount of isolated RNA was reverse transcribed using the High Capacity cDNA Reverse Transcription Kit, so the sequenced TCRB transcripts were expressed ones. TCRdb's version of the immuneACCESS table is confined to in-frame rearrangements and falls short of the full clone set. An unresolved V gene accounts for under half of the shortfall where checked; the remainder is of unknown origin. The sample records around 500,000 clones, around 28% of which are singletons. Around 0.065% of the sample goes to the ten largest clones. The sequenced sample consisted of naive CD4+ T cells from blood. What this sample's cell subset or site label stands for: true naive CD4+ T cells. The receptors shown here come from a man aged 18 to 30 in good health.

The chain has TRBV30 and TRBJ2-1, with D possibly being TRBD2 (6 bases). Germline values: CDR1 GTSNPN, CDR2 SVGIG (reference sequence). The CDR3 has 14 amino acids. The V and J ends lost 0 bases and 8 bases respectively, with 14 bases between them. CDR3: CAWSVWSGSYEQFF. The DNA for the CDR3 is TGTGCCTGGAGTGTATGGAGCGGGTCCTATGAGCAGTTCTTC.

This clone was observed a few times. V usage is TRBV29-1 and J usage is TRBJ2-1, with D perhaps TRBD2 (5 bases). Trimming stripped 7 bases from V and 1 base from J, with 17 bases between. CDR3 length equals 15 residues. Germline V lookup: CDR1 SQVTM, CDR2 ANQGSEA. In nucleotides, the CDR3 is TGCAGCGCCCTGCGGGCACAGCAATCCTACAATGAGCAGTTCTTC. Its translation is CSALRAQQSYNEQFF.

The gene calls are TRBV2 and TRBJ2-5; a possible D gene is TRBD1 (6 bases). Germline V gene data show CDR1 as SNHLY and CDR2 as FYNNEI. V lost 7 bases to trimming and J lost 2 bases, with 11 bases between them. This CDR3 has 13 amino acids. The CDR3 loop reads CASTRTVQETQYF. In DNA form, the CDR3 reads TGTGCCAGCACAAGGACAGTACAAGAGACCCAGTACTTC.

The chain couples TRBV12-5 to TRBJ2-5; 7 bases fit TRBD1. Trimming took 1 base from V and 4 from J; bases not matched to a gene: 6. The germline gives CDR1 LGHNT, CDR2 FRNRAP. This CDR3 comprises 15 residues. The CDR3 loop reads CASGLGQGPGETQYF. The CDR3 nucleotides are TGTGCTAGTGGTTTGGGACAGGGACCGGGAGAGACCCAGTACTTC.

This chain joins TRBV7-9 and TRBJ2-7; tentative D call: TRBD2 (6 bases). CDR1 is SEHNR and CDR2 is FQNEAQ in the germline V gene (reference sequence). V was pared by 5 bases and J by 6 bases, with 14 bases between. CDR3 length: 13 residues. The CDR3 reads CASSGTTSPEQYF. CDR3 nucleotide sequence: TGTGCCAGCAGCGGAACGACTAGTCCCGAGCAGTACTTC.

The chain employs TRBV30 and TRBJ2-1; 7 positions agree with TRBD1. The CDR3 totals 15 residues. Per the germline V gene, CDR1 is GTSNPN and CDR2 is SVGIG (reference sequence). V shed 3 bases, J shed 3 bases, and the junction held 8 bases outside the gene matches. The CDR3 here is CAWSTGTANYNEQFF. CDR3 DNA sequence: TGTGCCTGGAGCACCGGGACAGCCAACTACAATGAGCAGTTCTTC.

The rearrangement joins TRBV7-8 to TRBJ2-5; D might be TRBD1 or TRBD2, each matching 6 bases. Trimming took 3 bases from V and 5 from J, leaving 13 bases between them. This CDR3 is 14 amino acids long. Germline V gene sequence: CDR1 SGHVS, CDR2 FQNEAQ. CDR3 loop: CASSFILGGETQYF. CDR3 nucleotide sequence: TGTGCCAGCAGCTTTATATTGGGGGGCGAGACCCAGTACTTC.

This clone came up a few times. V and J are TRBV25-1 and TRBJ2-3; D not certain. CDR3 length: 14 amino acids. The germline gives CDR1 MGHDK, CDR2 SYGVNS. V was pared by 3 bases and J by 0 bases, with 7 bases between. This CDR3 reads CASSDRFSTDTQYF. The CDR3 DNA is TGTGCCAGCAGTGACCGATTCAGCACAGATACGCAGTATTTT. The whole variable domain, filled in from reference TRBV25-1 and TRBJ2-3, reads EADIYQTPRYLVIGTGKKITLECSQTMGHDKMYWYQQDPGMELHLIHYSYGVNSTEKGDLSSESTVSRIRTEHFPLTLESARPSHTSQYLCASSDRFSTDTQYFGPGTRLTVL.

The chain is built from TRBV29-1 and TRBJ2-1; TRBD1 matches 7 bases. Germline CDR1 and CDR2: SQVTM and ANQGSEA. V shed 7 bases, J shed 0 bases, and the junction held 15 bases outside the gene matches. This CDR3 is built from 17 residues. CDR3 DNA sequence: TGCAGCGCTCGGACAGGTTCGTCAACGATCTCCTACAATGAGCAGTTCTTC. Protein product: CSARTGSSTISYNEQFF.

V is TRBV27 and J is TRBJ2-5; 10 nucleotides match TRBD2. The CDR3 has 14 residues. Looked up from germline, CDR1 is MNHEY and CDR2 is SMNVEV (reference sequence). Losses at the gene ends were 4 bases for V and 5 bases for J; bases not matched to a gene: 4. CDR3 bases: TGTGCCAGCAGTTGGACTAGCGGCGGGGAGACCCAGTACTTC. Translated: CASSWTSGGETQYF.

This chain joins TRBV7-8 and TRBJ2-5, with 8 bases lining up with TRBD1. This CDR3 region has 16 residues. The V and J ends lost 2 bases and 2 bases, in that order; junction bases with no gene match: 7. Germline V gene lookup returns CDR1 SGHVS and CDR2 FQNEAQ. Here the CDR3 reads CASSLPGTGVQETQYF. In DNA, the CDR3 is TGTGCCAGCAGCTTACCTGGGACAGGAGTACAAGAGACCCAGTACTTC.

The chain employs TRBV7-2 and TRBJ2-3; D is unresolved. V lost 1 base, J lost 5 bases, and 7 bases lay in between. Germline V gene data show CDR1 as SGHTA and CDR2 as FQGNSA. There are 13 residues in the CDR3. The CDR3 here is CASSLGWGDTQYF. The CDR3 coding sequence is TGTGCCAGCAGCTTAGGCTGGGGAGATACGCAGTATTTT.

The chain uses TRBV19 and TRBJ2-7; 8 bases align to TRBD2. V trimming: 6 bases; J trimming: 6 bases; junction bases outside the gene matches: 13. Germline loops: CDR1 LNHDA, CDR2 SQIVND (reference sequence). The CDR3 length is 15 residues. The CDR3 DNA follows: TGTGCCAGTAGCCCCAGGGGTATAGCGGGAAGCGAGCAGTACTTC. It yields the protein CASSPRGIAGSEQYF.

J is TRBJ2-1 and V is TRBV18; 7 bases match TRBD2. The CDR3 contains 13 residues. Germline V gene data show CDR1 as KGHSH and CDR2 as LQKENI. Trimming cost V 6 bases and J 7 bases; bases outside gene matches: 6. The CDR3 region is CASSTGRGNEQFF. The CDR3 DNA reads as TGTGCCAGCTCGACCGGGCGGGGGAATGAGCAGTTCTTC.